These 23 T cell receptor beta chains originate from one sample sequenced in a study of vaccination effects on CD4 cells after COVID-19 (dated by TCRdb to between 2021 and 2024). These receptors' antigens are unknown. In the ViraFEST assay, PBMC were stimulated with viral peptide pools, and TCR sequencing was then used to find antigen-specific CD4+ T cell clonotypes based on their expansion. After around eleven days of culture, CD4+ T cells were isolated with the EasySep CD4+ T cell isolation kit. Two doses of either the BNT162b2 or the mRNA-1273 mRNA SARS-CoV-2 vaccine were administered to participants. The receptor library was made with the immunoSEQ multiplex PCR assay. The source is immuneACCESS, and TCRdb retained only in-frame sequences with V and J called. Part of the clones is not carried over; for the studies checked, unresolved V genes explain less than half of this, and the remainder is unexplained. Here the sample has around 69,000 clones; 74% occur a single time. The ten biggest clones cover roughly 1.6% of the sample.

The sequencing here drew on CD4+ T cells from PBMCs cultured with HCoV-229E spike peptides, taken after COVID-19 vaccination. The sample's cell subset or site label, decoded: HCoV-229E spike overlapping peptide pool stimulation. The receptors were gathered from a human donor who received a COVID-19 vaccine.

The chain combines TRBV19 with TRBJ2-5; 7 nucleotides align to TRBD1. After removal of 5 bases from V and 3 bases from J, the junction contained 3 bases not matched to a gene. The CDR3 length is 13 residues. Germline V gives CDR1 LNHDA, CDR2 SQIVND (reference sequence). This chain's CDR3 is CASSFGTEETQYF. The CDR3, as DNA: TGTGCCAGTAGTTTCGGGACAGAAGAGACCCAGTACTTC.

The V call is TRBV18, the J call TRBJ2-5; D may be TRBD1 or TRBD2 (5 bases each). The germline V gene encodes CDR1 KGHSH and CDR2 LQKENI. The V and J ends lost 0 bases and 4 bases respectively, with 12 bases between them. The CDR3 contains 15 residues. In nucleotides, the CDR3 is TGTGCCAGCTCACCACCGAGAGGGGCCCTAGAGACCCAGTACTTC. This gives the protein CASSPPRGALETQYF.

The genes are TRBV2 and TRBJ1-5; TRBD1 matches 9 bases. CDR3 length equals 14 residues. Germline V gives CDR1 SNHLY, CDR2 FYNNEI. V lost 4 bases to trimming and J lost 4 bases; unmatched junction nucleotides: 2. The DNA for the CDR3 is TGTGCCAGCAGTGCCGGGACAGGGAATCAGCCCCAGCATTTT. This gives the protein CASSAGTGNQPQHF.

The chain recombines TRBV5-4 with TRBJ2-7, with 13 bases aligning to TRBD2. CDR1 and CDR2 from the germline V gene are SGHNT and YYREEE (reference sequence). The CDR3 has 15 residues. V was pared by 4 bases and J by 2 bases, with 3 bases of the junction left unmatched. The CDR3 DNA reads TGTGCCAGCAGCAAACTAGCGGGGGGGACCTACGAGCAGTACGTC. Protein sequence: CASSKLAGGTYEQYV.

The chain employs TRBV30 and TRBJ1-2; maybe TRBD1 (5 bases). Trimming took off 3 bases at V and 2 bases at J, with 10 bases between the two ends. The CDR3 spans 13 residues. Looked up from germline, CDR1 is GTSNPN and CDR2 is SVGIG (reference sequence). The CDR3: CAWSRGRNYGYTF. CDR3 nucleotide sequence: TGTGCCTGGAGCCGGGGACGGAACTATGGCTACACCTTC.

V is TRBV5-1 and J is TRBJ1-2; perhaps TRBD1 as D (5 bases). CDR1 is SGHRS, CDR2 YFSETQ, per germline. The length of the CDR3 is 16 residues. V lost 2 bases, J lost 4 bases, and 18 bases lay in between. For the CDR3, the DNA is TGCGCCAGCAGCTTAGACTATGACAGTGGGGGCTATGGCTACACCTTC. The encoded protein is CASSLDYDSGGYGYTF.

The J gene is TRBJ1-4, the V gene TRBV5-1, with a tentative D call TRBD1 (5 bases). The ends were cut back, 0 bases at V and 6 bases at J, with 9 bases in the middle. Germline assignment: CDR1 SGHRS and CDR2 YFSETQ. CDR3 length equals 14 residues. CDR3 sequence reads: CASSLDRQDEKLFF. DNA for the CDR3: TGCGCCAGCAGCTTGGACAGGCAGGATGAAAAACTGTTTTTT. Full variable domain (outside the CDR3, taken from reference TRBV5-1 and TRBJ1-4): KAGVTQTPRYLIKTRGQQVTLSCSPISGHRSVSWYQQTPGQGLQFLFEYFSETQRNKGNFPGRFSGRQFSNSRSEMNVSTLELGDSALYLCASSLDRQDEKLFFGSGTQLSVL.

This clone was recorded only once. V usage is TRBV7-8 and J usage is TRBJ1-1, with 7 positions matching TRBD1. The CDR3 extends over 13 amino acids. The germline CDR1 and CDR2 sequences are SGHVS and FQNEAQ. The V segment lost 6 bases and the J segment 0 bases; nucleotides outside the gene matches: 1. For the CDR3, the DNA is TGTGCCAGCAGACAGGGGATGAACACTGAAGCTTTCTTT. It codes for CASRQGMNTEAFF.

The rearrangement links TRBV4-3 to TRBJ2-6; D could derive from TRBD1 or TRBD2 (5 bases each). The germline CDR1 and CDR2 sequences are LGHNA and YSLEER. This CDR3 has 15 amino acids. The germline V and J ends were trimmed by 4 bases and 0 bases, with 7 bases remaining between them. The CDR3 bases are TGCGCCAGCAGCCCAGGGAGCTCTGGGGCCAACGTCCTGACTTTC. Protein: CASSPGSSGANVLTF.

The rearrangement joins TRBV7-3 to TRBJ1-1, with TRBD1 matching 8 bases. Trimming cost V 3 bases and J 7 bases; bases outside gene matches: 1. This CDR3 has 12 amino acids. CDR1 is SGHTA and CDR2 is FQGTGA in the germline V gene. The CDR3 spells CASSFDRGEAFF. The CDR3 DNA follows: TGTGCCAGCAGCTTCGACAGGGGTGAAGCTTTCTTT.

The chain joins TRBV6-5 to TRBJ1-1, with a weak D call TRBD1 (5 bases). V shed 0 bases and J shed 0 bases, with 8 bases lying between them. CDR3 size: 15 residues. Germline CDR1 and CDR2: MNHEY and SVGAGI. CDR3 DNA sequence: TGTGCCAGCAGTTACTCGGGGACGGTGAACACTGAAGCTTTCTTT. Translating gives CASSYSGTVNTEAFF.

The V gene is TRBV11-2, the J gene TRBJ2-2, with 10 bases lining up with TRBD2. The CDR3 extends over 18 amino acids. Germline trimming cut 0 bases from V and 5 bases from J; bases unmatched to any gene: 9. Germline CDR1 and CDR2: SGHAT and FQNNGV. For the CDR3, the DNA is TGTGCCAGCAGCTTAGAGACTCTAGCGGGGGTTCTGACCGGGGAGCTGTTTTTT. Its protein is CASSLETLAGVLTGELFF. Variable domain in full (rest from reference TRBV11-2 and TRBJ2-2): EAGVAQSPRYKIIEKRQSVAFWCNPISGHATLYWYQQILGQGPKLLIQFQNNGVVDDSQLPKDRFSAERLKGVDSTLKIQPAKLEDSAVYLCASSLETLAGVLTGELFFGEGSRLTVL.

V and J are TRBV7-2 and TRBJ1-1, with D tentatively TRBD1 (5 bases). This CDR3 region has 13 residues. V was pared by 1 base and J by 9 bases, with 12 bases between. Germline loops: CDR1 SGHTA, CDR2 FQGNSA. For the CDR3, the DNA is TGTGCCAGCAGCTTAGGAGGGGTACCCAAAGCTTTCTTT. Translated: CASSLGGVPKAFF. The whole variable domain, remainder taken from reference TRBV7-2 and TRBJ1-1, is GAGVSQSPSNKVTEKGKDVELRCDPISGHTALYWYRQSLGQGLEFLIYFQGNSAPDKSGLPSDRFSAERTGGSVSTLTIQRTQQEDSAVYLCASSLGGVPKAFFGQGTRLTVV.

The chain has TRBV27 and TRBJ2-2, with D maybe TRBD2 (6 bases). CDR3 length: 14 amino acids. CDR1 is MNHEY and CDR2 is SMNVEV in the germline V gene (reference sequence). Trimming pared 3 bases from V and 2 bases from J, leaving 7 bases between. CDR3 protein: CASSLTRNTGELFF. CDR3 in DNA: TGTGCCAGCAGTTTGACTAGAAACACCGGGGAGCTGTTTTTT.

This clone was counted a single time. The V gene is TRBV2, the J gene TRBJ1-2, with 9 bases matching TRBD1. Germline values: CDR1 SNHLY, CDR2 FYNNEI. Unmatched junction bases numbered 9, after V lost 0 bases and J lost 13 bases. This CDR3 has 14 amino acids. This chain's CDR3 is CASSEASDRGRITF. Written as DNA, the CDR3 is TGTGCCAGCAGTGAAGCTTCGGACAGGGGACGGATCACCTTC.

This sequence joins TRBV2 and TRBJ1-5; D not certain. Trimming pared 5 bases from V and 1 base from J, leaving 12 bases between. This CDR3 is built from 15 residues. Germline V gene lookup returns CDR1 SNHLY and CDR2 FYNNEI. CDR3 in amino acids: CASSPGPPSNQPQHF. The CDR3 bases are TGTGCCAGCAGTCCCGGACCGCCGAGCAATCAGCCCCAGCATTTT.

The J gene is TRBJ1-5, the V gene TRBV18; D gene unclear. The CDR3 covers 13 residues. The V gene lost 5 bases and the J gene lost 9 bases, with 14 bases spanning the gap. Per germline, CDR1 KGHSH and CDR2 LQKENI. The CDR3, as DNA: TGTGCCAGCTCATCGGACGGGTATGGGCCCCAGCATTTT. Residues: CASSSDGYGPQHF. Drawing the rest from reference TRBV18 and TRBJ1-5, the complete variable domain is NAGVMQNPRHLVRRRGQEARLRCSPMKGHSHVYWYRQLPEEGLKFMVYLQKENIIDESGMPKERFSAEFPKEGPSILRIQQVVRGDSAAYFCASSSDGYGPQHFGDGTRLSIL.

The chain uses TRBV27 and TRBJ2-1, with D uncertain. The V gene lost 5 bases and the J gene lost 0 bases, with 14 bases spanning the gap. Per germline, CDR1 MNHEY and CDR2 SMNVEV (reference sequence). This CDR3 is 16 amino acids long. The CDR3 region has the DNA TGTGCCAGCAGTCCAATCCAGCTACGCTCCTACAATGAGCAGTTCTTC. Translated, it gives CASSPIQLRSYNEQFF.

The chain carries TRBV6-2 or TRBV6-3 and TRBJ2-1; 10 nucleotides agree with TRBD2. This CDR3 is 14 amino acids long. Looked up from germline, CDR1 is MNHEY and CDR2 is SVGEGT. The ends lost 7 bases at V and 10 bases at J; junction bases unmatched: 10. CDR3 coding DNA: TGTGCCAGCACCCCCGGGACTAGCGTTTGGGAGCAGTTCTTC. Translation: CASTPGTSVWEQFF.

This chain joins TRBV7-2 and TRBJ1-1; 10 bases match TRBD1. CDR1 and CDR2 (germline): SGHTA, FQGNSA. The CDR3 extends over 16 amino acids. V was pared by 5 bases and J by 4 bases, with 10 bases of the junction left unmatched. CDR3 protein: CASSVTGTGVGTEAFF. The CDR3 nucleotides read TGTGCCAGCAGCGTTACCGGGACAGGGGTAGGCACTGAAGCTTTCTTT.

V and J are TRBV5-1 and TRBJ1-1; tentatively, D is TRBD1 (6 bases). Germline V lookup: CDR1 SGHRS, CDR2 YFSETQ. With 5 bases removed from V and 2 bases from J, the gap between germline ends came to 16 bases. The CDR3 is 15 residues long. CDR3 in DNA: TGCGCCAGCAGTACCAGGGGCTGGGGTAACACTGAAGCTTTCTTT. This translates into CASSTRGWGNTEAFF.

The chain is built from TRBV7-2 and TRBJ2-3; TRBD2 matches at 9 bases. Trimming cost V 5 bases and J 9 bases; bases outside gene matches: 6. Germline V gene data show CDR1 as SGHTA and CDR2 as FQGNSA. The length of the CDR3 is 13 residues. CDR3 sequence reads: CASSVQLAGTQYF. CDR3 coding DNA: TGTGCCAGCAGCGTCCAGCTAGCGGGGACGCAGTATTTT.

The chain joins TRBV6-5 to TRBJ2-5; 9 bases match TRBD1. J was trimmed by 3 bases and V by 4 bases; bases with no gene match: 6. The CDR3 runs 15 residues. CDR1 is MNHEY and CDR2 is SVGAGI in the germline V gene. CDR3 sequence reads: CASSSTGTGKETQYF. The DNA of the CDR3 is TGTGCCAGCAGTTCAACCGGGACAGGGAAAGAGACCCAGTACTTC.